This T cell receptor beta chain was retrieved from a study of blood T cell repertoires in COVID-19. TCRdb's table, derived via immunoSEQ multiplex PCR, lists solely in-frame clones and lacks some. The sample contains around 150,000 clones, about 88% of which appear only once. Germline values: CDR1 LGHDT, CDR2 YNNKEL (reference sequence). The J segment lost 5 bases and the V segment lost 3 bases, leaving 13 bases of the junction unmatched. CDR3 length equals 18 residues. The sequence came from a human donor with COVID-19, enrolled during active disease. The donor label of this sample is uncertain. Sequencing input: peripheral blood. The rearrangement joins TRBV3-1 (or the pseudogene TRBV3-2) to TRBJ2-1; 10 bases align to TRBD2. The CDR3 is CASSQGASSGGFNNEQFF. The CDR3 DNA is TGTGCCAGCAGCCAGGGTGCTTCTAGCGGGGGCTTTAACAATGAGCAGTTCTTC.